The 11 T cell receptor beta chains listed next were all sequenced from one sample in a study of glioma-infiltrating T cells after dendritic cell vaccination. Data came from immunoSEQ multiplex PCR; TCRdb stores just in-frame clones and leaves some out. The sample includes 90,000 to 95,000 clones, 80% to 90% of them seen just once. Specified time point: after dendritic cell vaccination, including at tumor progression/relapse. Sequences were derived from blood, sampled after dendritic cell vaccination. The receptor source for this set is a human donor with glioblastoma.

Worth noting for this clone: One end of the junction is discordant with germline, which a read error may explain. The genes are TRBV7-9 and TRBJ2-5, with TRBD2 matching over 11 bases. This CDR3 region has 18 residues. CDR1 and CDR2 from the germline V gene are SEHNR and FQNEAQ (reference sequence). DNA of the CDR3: TGTGCCAGCACCTTAGGTTTAGCGGGGGGGTCGTACCAAGAGACCCAGTACTTC. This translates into CASTLGLAGGSYQETQYF.

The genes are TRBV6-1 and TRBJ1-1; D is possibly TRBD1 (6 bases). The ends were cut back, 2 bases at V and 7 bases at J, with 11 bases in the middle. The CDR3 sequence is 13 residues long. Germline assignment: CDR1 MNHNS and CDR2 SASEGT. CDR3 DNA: TGTGCCAGCAGTGAATACATACAGGGTGAAGCTTTCTTT. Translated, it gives CASSEYIQGEAFF.

The CDR3 region has the DNA TGTGCCAGCACAAGGGATCAGGGGGCTTTCTATGGCTACACCTTC. It encodes CASTRDQGAFYGYTF. V gene TRBV6-4 combines with J gene TRBJ1-2; 8 bases are a match to TRBD1. The V segment lost 7 bases and the J segment 4 bases; nucleotides outside the gene matches: 11. Germline-derived CDR1 and CDR2 are MRHNA and SNTAGT. The CDR3 spans 15 residues.

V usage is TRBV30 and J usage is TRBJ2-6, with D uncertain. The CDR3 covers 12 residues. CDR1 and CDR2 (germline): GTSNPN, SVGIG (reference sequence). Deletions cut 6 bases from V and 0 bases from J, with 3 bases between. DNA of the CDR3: TGTGCCTGTAGCTCTGGGGCCAACGTCCTGACTTTC. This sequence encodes CACSSGANVLTF.

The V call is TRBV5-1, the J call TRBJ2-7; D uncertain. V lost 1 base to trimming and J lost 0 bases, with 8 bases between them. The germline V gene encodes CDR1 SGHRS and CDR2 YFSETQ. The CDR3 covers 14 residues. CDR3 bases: TGCGCCAGCAGCTTGTTCGCGAACTCCTACGAGCAGTACTTC. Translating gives CASSLFANSYEQYF.

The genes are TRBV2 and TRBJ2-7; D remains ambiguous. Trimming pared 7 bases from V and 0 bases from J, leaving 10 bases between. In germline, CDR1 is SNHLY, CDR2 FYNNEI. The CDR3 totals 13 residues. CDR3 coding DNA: TGTGCCAGCACCCCCCAGGACTCCTACGAGCAGTACTTC. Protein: CASTPQDSYEQYF.

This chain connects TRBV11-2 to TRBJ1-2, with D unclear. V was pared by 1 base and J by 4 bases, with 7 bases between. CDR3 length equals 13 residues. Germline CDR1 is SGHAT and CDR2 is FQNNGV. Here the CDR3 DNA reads TGTGCCAGCAGCTTAGCAGCGACCTATGGCTACACCTTC. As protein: CASSLAATYGYTF. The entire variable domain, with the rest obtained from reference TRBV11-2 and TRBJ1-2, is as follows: EAGVAQSPRYKIIEKRQSVAFWCNPISGHATLYWYQQILGQGPKLLIQFQNNGVVDDSQLPKDRFSAERLKGVDSTLKIQPAKLEDSAVYLCASSLAATYGYTFGSGTRLTVV.

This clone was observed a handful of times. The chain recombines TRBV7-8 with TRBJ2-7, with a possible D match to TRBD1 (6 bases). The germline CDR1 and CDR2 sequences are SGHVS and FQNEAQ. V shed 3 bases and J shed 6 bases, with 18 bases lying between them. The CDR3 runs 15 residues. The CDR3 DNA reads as TGTGCCAGCAGCTTCACCGACAGGTCCACGGGCGAGCAGTACGTC. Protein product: CASSFTDRSTGEQYV.

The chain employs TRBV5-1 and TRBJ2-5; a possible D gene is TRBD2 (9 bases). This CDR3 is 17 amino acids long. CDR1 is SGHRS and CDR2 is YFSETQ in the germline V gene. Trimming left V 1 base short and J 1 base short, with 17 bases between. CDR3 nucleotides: TGCGCCAGCAGCTTGTCGGCTAGCGGGACAGGCCAAGAGACCCAGTACTTC. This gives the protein CASSLSASGTGQETQYF.

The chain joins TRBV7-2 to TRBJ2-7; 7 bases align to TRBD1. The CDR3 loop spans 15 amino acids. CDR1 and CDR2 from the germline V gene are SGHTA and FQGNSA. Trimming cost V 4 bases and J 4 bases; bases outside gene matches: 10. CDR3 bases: TGTGCCAGCAGCTACACCGGGACAGTTGATTACGAGCAGTACTTC. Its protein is CASSYTGTVDYEQYF.

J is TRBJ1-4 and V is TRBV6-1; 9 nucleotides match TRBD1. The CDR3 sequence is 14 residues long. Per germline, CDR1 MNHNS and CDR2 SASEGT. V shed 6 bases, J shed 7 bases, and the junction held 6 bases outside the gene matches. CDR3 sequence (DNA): TGTGCCAGCAGCCCGGGACAGGGAACTGAAAAACTGTTTTTT. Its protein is CASSPGQGTEKLFF.